These T cell receptor beta chains were read from a single sample in a study of blood T cell repertoires in COVID-19. Profiling relied on immunoSEQ multiplex PCR, and the TCRdb table lists in-frame clones only, not all of them. The profile shows about 150,000 clones, approximately 85% of them singletons. Sequencing was performed on PBMCs or T cells enriched from blood (not recorded which). The receptor source for this set is a woman aged 50 to 65 with acute COVID-19. Each CDR3 is given without its conserved first and last residue.

v_gene,j_gene,CDR3aa
TRBV11-1,TRBJ1-1,ASNRDTKNTEAF
TRBV24-1,TRBJ2-2,ATSGQTGELF
TRBV2,TRBJ2-5,ASSGDQETQY
TRBV12-5,TRBJ2-1,ASGLVGLVSKSSYNEQF
TRBV3-1/TRBV3-2,TRBJ1-1,ASSQEGQGFNTEAF
TRBV2,TRBJ2-2,ASRLPPGELF
TRBV6-5,TRBJ2-1,ASVPAGVNNEQF
TRBV5-4,TRBJ1-1,ASSSPGYTEAF
TRBV7-2,TRBJ2-2,ASRGLKNTGELF
TRBV5-4,TRBJ2-5,ASSAGPTTETQY
TRBV12-3/TRBV12-4,TRBJ2-5,ASSLLDRETQY
TRBV25-1,TRBJ2-7,ASNTDSYEQY
TRBV19,TRBJ2-5,AAGLERETQY
TRBV28,TRBJ2-7,ASSLPNLYYEQY
TRBV9,TRBJ1-1,ASSVRDRPYTEAF
TRBV18,TRBJ2-7,ASSSPPTYEQY
TRBV5-6,TRBJ1-5,ASSLGQGHQPQH
TRBV4-3,TRBJ2-1,ASSRQGGNEQF
TRBV5-1,TRBJ1-3,ASSSEGAGNTIY
TRBV3-1/TRBV3-2,TRBJ2-1,ASSQLRIAEYNEQF
TRBV7-2,TRBJ1-1,ASSLAVRDTEAF
TRBV19,TRBJ2-5,ASTPGHSPETQY
TRBV6-5,TRBJ1-1,ATREGVAEAF
TRBV24-1,TRBJ2-1,ATRGTSGYNEQF
TRBV7-2,TRBJ1-2,ASSLALGAGGASKGYT
TRBV5-5,TRBJ1-1,ASSPWGGEAF
TRBV5-8,TRBJ2-7,ASSFVGVEQY
TRBV6-5,TRBJ1-6,ASSYDRGRNSPLH
TRBV10-3,TRBJ2-7,AISDGTAEQY
TRBV9,TRBJ1-2,ASTNRGYGYT
TRBV5-6,TRBJ2-3,ASSLLSGRRTDTQY
TRBV5-1,TRBJ2-5,ASSSRPFERSQETQY
TRBV7-2,TRBJ1-2,ASSLNKGPGIYGYT
TRBV27,TRBJ2-1,ASSLSRPTGEWADVSSYNEQF
TRBV7-9,TRBJ2-2,ASSAPDRNSGELF